The 8 T cell receptor beta chains below were found in one sample sequenced in a study of cytomegalovirus exposure and HLA in healthy donors. Primers for the PCR totalled 60 Vbeta and 13 Jbeta. TCRdb keeps only in-frame clones here, not all; method: immunoSEQ multiplex PCR. The sample has about 89,000 clones; approximately 76% are singletons. The sample comprised PBMCs. All receptors derive from a man aged 30 to 39 in good health and CMV-seropositive.

The table lists this clone with many counts. The V gene is TRBV4-1, the J gene TRBJ2-5; 8 bases agree with TRBD2. The germline V gene has CDR1 MGHRA and CDR2 YSYEKL. CDR3 length: 14 residues. V shed 5 bases, J shed 5 bases, and the junction held 7 bases outside the gene matches. CDR3 DNA: TGCGCCAGCAGCAGCTCGGGGGGGTCGGAGACCCAGTACTTC. Its translation is CASSSSGGSETQYF.

This chain connects TRBV11-2 to TRBJ2-1; 8 positions match TRBD2. V lost 1 base, J lost 4 bases, and 15 bases stayed unmatched. CDR1 and CDR2 (germline): SGHAT, FQNNGV. The CDR3 length is 19 residues. The CDR3 is CASSLGVSAGGRSYNEQFF. CDR3 bases: TGTGCCAGCAGCTTAGGGGTTTCTGCGGGGGGAAGGAGTTACAATGAGCAGTTCTTC. The whole variable domain, filled in from reference TRBV11-2 and TRBJ2-1, reads EAGVAQSPRYKIIEKRQSVAFWCNPISGHATLYWYQQILGQGPKLLIQFQNNGVVDDSQLPKDRFSAERLKGVDSTLKIQPAKLEDSAVYLCASSLGVSAGGRSYNEQFFGPGTRLTVL.

This clone was seen just once. V and J are TRBV30 and TRBJ1-5; TRBD1 agrees at 7 bases. CDR1 is GTSNPN, CDR2 SVGIG, per germline (reference sequence). With 4 bases clipped from V and 7 bases from J, the junction kept 7 bases outside the gene matches. The CDR3 contains 13 residues. The CDR3 DNA reads as TGTGCCTGGACGACAGGGCGTGGGCAGCCCCAGCATTTT. Encoded protein: CAWTTGRGQPQHF. Full variable domain (missing parts from reference TRBV30 and TRBJ1-5): SQTIHQWPATLVQPVGSPLSLECTVEGTSNPNLYWYRQAAGRGLQLLFYSVGIGQISSEVPQNLSASRPQDRQFILSSKKLLLSDSGFYLCAWTTGRGQPQHFGDGTRLSIL.

Concerning this clone itself: Mismatch with germline at one junction end may stem from a read error. This chain joins TRBV7-9 and TRBJ2-7; a possible D gene is TRBD2 (5 bases). Germline CDR1 reads SEHNR; CDR2 reads FQNEAQ (reference sequence). The CDR3 runs 15 residues. CDR3 sequence (DNA): TGTTCCAGCAGCTTGTTAGGGCCCGGGGCCTACGAGCAGTACTTC. This codes for CSSSLLGPGAYEQYF.

Here the CDR3 DNA reads TGTGCCAGCAGCCCCCCTTGGAGAGAGCGGGGAGTAAACTACGAGCAGTACTTC. Residues: CASSPPWRERGVNYEQYF. The chain employs TRBV7-9 and TRBJ2-7, with 7 bases fitting TRBD2. The CDR3 spans 18 residues. With V trimmed by 5 bases and J by 3 bases, 19 bases remained unmatched. From germline, CDR1 is SEHNR and CDR2 FQNEAQ (reference sequence). Full variable domain (rest looked up from reference TRBV7-9 and TRBJ2-7): DTGVSQNPRHKITKRGQNVTFRCDPISEHNRLYWYRQTLGQGPEFLTYFQNEAQLEKSRLLSDRFSAERPKGSFSTLEIQRTEQGDSAMYLCASSPPWRERGVNYEQYFGPGTRLTVT.

The chain is built from TRBV5-1 and TRBJ1-4; D perhaps matches TRBD1 (6 bases). The CDR3 loop spans 17 amino acids. In germline, CDR1 is SGHRS, CDR2 YFSETQ. V was pared by 3 bases and J by 0 bases, with 15 bases between. The CDR3 coding sequence is TGCGCCAGCAGCTCCTACGCGACAGGAGCAACTAATGAAAAACTGTTTTTT. It encodes CASSSYATGATNEKLFF.

This clone was seen a single time. The gene calls are TRBV28 and TRBJ1-5; D perhaps matches TRBD1 (6 bases). The V end lost 2 bases, the J end lost 9 bases, and 20 bases lay between the germline ends. The CDR3 spans 16 residues. Germline CDR1 and CDR2: MDHEN and SYDVKM. The chain's CDR3 is CASSLRFSTGRPPQHF. The CDR3 DNA is TGTGCCAGCAGTTTACGTTTTTCGACAGGACGGCCGCCCCAGCATTTT. The full variable domain, with the rest looked up from reference TRBV28 and TRBJ1-5, is DVKVTQSSRYLVKRTGEKVFLECVQDMDHENMFWYRQDPGLGLRLIYFSYDVKMKEKGDIPEGYSVSREKKERFSLILESASTNQTSMYLCASSLRFSTGRPPQHFGDGTRLSIL.

This clone was recorded a few times. The rearrangement uses TRBV11-2 and TRBJ1-5, with D maybe TRBD1 (5 bases). There are 14 residues in the CDR3. In germline, CDR1 is SGHAT, CDR2 FQNNGV. Trimming took off 6 bases at V and 3 bases at J, with 12 bases between the two ends. For the CDR3, the DNA is TGTGCCAGCAGTTCCCAGGGTTTCAATCAGCCCCAGCATTTT. It is translated as CASSSQGFNQPQHF.